The present entry profiles one T cell receptor beta chain with its context. There are a few counts of this clone. Its specific antigen is unknown. No base qualities exist here, and no much larger clone lies one base off it. The identical CDR3 is also encoded by other nucleotide sequences in the sample. For CDR1 and CDR2, the germline V gene lists MNHNS and SASEGT. Its CDR3 holds 11 amino acids, cysteine through phenylalanine. Here the CDR3 DNA is all that survives: 33 bases in frame from base 1. V lost 4 bases and J lost 6 bases, and the count of bases not matched to a germline gene is 0. The entry originates in a study of shared clonotypes between healthy human individuals (TCRdb year 2020). About the full investigation: A couple of women and three men aged 18 to 49 years were included in the cohort. Per donor, three plates each were used for CD4 naive and CD4 memory, two for CD8 naive, and one for CD8 memory. To increase sequencing depth and limit assay-specific biases, TCR repertoire library preparation and sequencing were carried out by different laboratories using diverse techniques. Each donor's leukapheresis produced roughly between roughly 0.85 and 9.5 billion PBMCs. To estimate repertoire size and how much clonotype sharing occurs between individuals, the study deeply sequenced the blood TCR repertoires of 5 or 6 healthy adults.

Using the deep immunoSEQ assay, TCR CDR3 regions were amplified from genomic DNA by multiplex PCR. Extracted genomic DNA from each cell subset was spread evenly across all wells of several immunoSEQ 96-well plates, with each plate serving as a replicate. Each replicate PCR for sorted subsets received roughly 0.2 ug genomic DNA, equal to roughly 29,000 T cell genomes. The purified libraries were quantified using a Qubit 3.0 fluorometer, sized with a Bioanalyzer 2100, and then quantified again using the KAPA Library Quantification kit. Every immunoSEQ 96-well plate was sequenced on a separate single-read 150-cycle Illumina NextSeq 550 flow cell. The source study handled its data this way. Because the immunoSEQ output held only junctional sequences and lacked quality scores, the filtering could not match the filtering applied to full-length reads. To assign V/J genes and CDR3, sequences were annotated using PyIR, a Python wrapper for IgBLAST v1.9, with IMGT germline references. Any read was removed if the V/J assignment was weak (E-value above 1e-6), the CDR3 was missing, or the read contained stop codons, out-of-frame junctions, or ambiguous translated residues. V3J clonotypes were defined as sequences sharing the same inferred V gene, J gene, and CDR3 amino acid sequence. The percentage overlap between two repertoires was calculated by dividing the number of shared unique clonotypes by the size of the smaller repertoire. Three approaches were used to assess repertoire richness: RTK rarefaction, the Chao1 estimator, and Recon v2.1 estimates of unobserved clonotypes. OLGA was used to compute generation probabilities for all TCRbeta clonotypes that the gDNA method yielded from a few donors. Held by TCRdb, this immuneACCESS table contains in-frame sequences only and omits some clones. Under half of the omission traces to an unresolved V gene where checked; the cause of the rest is unknown. V and J calls and clone size are given by that table; D and trimming were obtained from the DNA. This sample lists some 2.3 million clones; over 90% were detected once. 0.35% to 0.45% of the sample belongs to the ten largest clones.

Overall study results and their limits: Because the study included a small number of donors, the genetic and exposure-history diversity represented was limited. Pairwise subsampling led to the expectation that sequencing depth would affect the degree of clonotype sharing among donors. Estimated clonotype richness was generally larger for naive than for memory subsets. Clonotypes shared by all four sorted-subset donors showed higher generation probabilities than non-shared clonotypes. Incomplete sequencing was indicated by rarefaction of sorted-subset datasets, despite the large sequencing depth. Approximately 4.8% of naive CD4, around 3.5% of naive CD8, approximately 2.2% of memory CD4, and 0.35% to 0.4% of memory CD8 clonotypes were shared across several donors. Sampling was limited to blood, and TCR repertoires in tissue likely differ from TCR repertoires in blood.

The donors were healthy, HIV-negative adults who had no recently reported acute infections or vaccinations. Every donor was a Caucasian adult living in Nashville, Tennessee, USA. CD4+ T cells were enriched by magnetic negative selection, after which naive cells were positively selected on CD45RA and the negative fraction was taken as the memory subset. Blood was collected by leukapheresis, and PBMCs were isolated by Ficoll-Histopaque density gradient centrifugation and then cryopreserved in liquid nitrogen vapor phase. Analytical flow cytometry was used to check the purity and quantity of each magnetically sorted T cell population. Genomic DNA was isolated from each sorted fraction and quantified by UV absorbance on a Nanodrop 2000c.

Sequences were obtained from naive CD4+ T cells from PBMCs. Read against the paper, the sample's cell subset or site label means: CD45RA+ positively selected. This TCR came from a man younger than 35 in good health. Some clones in this sample may be carry-over from other donors' samples. The chain couples TRBV6-1 to TRBJ2-7, with 7 bases in between that match TRBD1. The CDR3 sequence is CASSAGGEQYF. The sequenced DNA: TGTGCCAGCAGTGCAGGGGGCGAGCAGTACTTC.